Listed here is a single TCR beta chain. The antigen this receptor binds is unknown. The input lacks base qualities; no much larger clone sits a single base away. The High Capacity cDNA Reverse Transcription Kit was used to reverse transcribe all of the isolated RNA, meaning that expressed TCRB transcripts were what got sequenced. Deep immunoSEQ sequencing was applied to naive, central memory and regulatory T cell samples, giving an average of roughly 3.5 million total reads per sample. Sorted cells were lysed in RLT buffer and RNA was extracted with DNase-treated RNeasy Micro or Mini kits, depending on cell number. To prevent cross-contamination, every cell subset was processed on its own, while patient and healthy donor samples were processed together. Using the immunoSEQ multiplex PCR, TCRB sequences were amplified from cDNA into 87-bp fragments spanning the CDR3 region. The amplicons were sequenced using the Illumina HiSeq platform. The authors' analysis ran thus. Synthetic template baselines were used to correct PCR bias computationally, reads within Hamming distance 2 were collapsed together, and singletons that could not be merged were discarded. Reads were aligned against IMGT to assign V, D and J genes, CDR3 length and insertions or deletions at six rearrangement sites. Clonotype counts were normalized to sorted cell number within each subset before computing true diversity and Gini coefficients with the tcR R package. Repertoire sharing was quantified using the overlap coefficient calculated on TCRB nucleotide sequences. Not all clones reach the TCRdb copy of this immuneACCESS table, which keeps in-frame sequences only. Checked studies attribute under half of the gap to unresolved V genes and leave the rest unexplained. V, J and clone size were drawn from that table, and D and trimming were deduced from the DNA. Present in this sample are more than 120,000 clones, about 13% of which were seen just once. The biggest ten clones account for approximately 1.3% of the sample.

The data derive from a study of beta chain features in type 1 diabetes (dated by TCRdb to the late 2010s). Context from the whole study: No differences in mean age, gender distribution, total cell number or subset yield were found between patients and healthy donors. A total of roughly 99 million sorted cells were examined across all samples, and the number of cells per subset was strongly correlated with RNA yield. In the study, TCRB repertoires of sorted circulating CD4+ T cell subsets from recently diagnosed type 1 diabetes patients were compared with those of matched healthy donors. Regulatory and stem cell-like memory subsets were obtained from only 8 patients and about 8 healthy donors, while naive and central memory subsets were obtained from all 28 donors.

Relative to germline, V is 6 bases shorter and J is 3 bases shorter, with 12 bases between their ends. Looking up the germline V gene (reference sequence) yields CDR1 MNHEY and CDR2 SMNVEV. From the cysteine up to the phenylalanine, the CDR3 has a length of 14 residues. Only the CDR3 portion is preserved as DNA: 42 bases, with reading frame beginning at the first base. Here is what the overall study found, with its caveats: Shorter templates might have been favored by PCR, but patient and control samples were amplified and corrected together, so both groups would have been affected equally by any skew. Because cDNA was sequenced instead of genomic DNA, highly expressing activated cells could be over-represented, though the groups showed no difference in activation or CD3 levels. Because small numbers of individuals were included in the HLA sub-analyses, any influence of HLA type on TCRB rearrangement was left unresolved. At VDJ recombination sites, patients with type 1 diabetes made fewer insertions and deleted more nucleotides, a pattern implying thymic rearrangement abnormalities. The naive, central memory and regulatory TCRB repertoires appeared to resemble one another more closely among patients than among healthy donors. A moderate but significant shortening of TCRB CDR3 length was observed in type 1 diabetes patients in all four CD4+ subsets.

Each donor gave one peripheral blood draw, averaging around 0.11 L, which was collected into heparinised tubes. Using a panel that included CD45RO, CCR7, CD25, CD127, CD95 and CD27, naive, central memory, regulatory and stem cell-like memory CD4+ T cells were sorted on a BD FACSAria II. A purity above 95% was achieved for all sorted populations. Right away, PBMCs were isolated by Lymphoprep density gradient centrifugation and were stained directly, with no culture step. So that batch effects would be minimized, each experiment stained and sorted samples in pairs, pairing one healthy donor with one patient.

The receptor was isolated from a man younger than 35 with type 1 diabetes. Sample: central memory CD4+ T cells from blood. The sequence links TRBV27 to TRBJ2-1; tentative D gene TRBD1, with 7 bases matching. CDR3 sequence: CASSRGDLYNEQFF. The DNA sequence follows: TGTGCCAGCAGCAGGGGGGACCTCTACAATGAGCAGTTCTTC.